The 10 T cell receptor beta chains in this list originate from one sample, sequenced in a study of shared clonotypes between healthy human individuals. The assay was immunoSEQ multiplex PCR, and TCRdb's table has in-frame clones only and misses some. The table lists 1,500,000 or so clones, about 98.5% of them singletons. Input material: naive CD4+ T cells sorted from blood. Subset given: CD45RA+ positively selected. Receptors were obtained from a young man in good health.

The chain has TRBV11-2 and TRBJ2-7; perhaps TRBD2 as D (5 bases). The germline V gene encodes CDR1 SGHAT and CDR2 FQNNGV. V lost 1 base and J 4 bases, leaving 11 bases between the germline ends. This CDR3 is built from 14 residues. DNA for the CDR3: TGTGCCAGCAGCTTAGCGGGAATAGCTTACGAGCAGTACTTC. This codes for CASSLAGIAYEQYF.

This chain uses TRBV18 with TRBJ1-1, with no clear D. V dropped 4 bases and J dropped 2 bases, with 8 bases sitting between them. Germline V gives CDR1 KGHSH, CDR2 LQKENI. The CDR3 spans 13 residues. CDR3 coding DNA: TGTGCCAGCTCACGCACAGAAAACACTGAAGCTTTCTTT. Protein sequence: CASSRTENTEAFF. Full variable domain (rest looked up from reference TRBV18 and TRBJ1-1): NAGVMQNPRHLVRRRGQEARLRCSPMKGHSHVYWYRQLPEEGLKFMVYLQKENIIDESGMPKERFSAEFPKEGPSILRIQQVVRGDSAAYFCASSRTENTEAFFGQGTRLTVV.

The V gene is TRBV29-1, the J gene TRBJ2-7; possibly TRBD2 for D (5 bases). The CDR3 has 13 amino acids. V was clipped by 2 bases and J by 2 bases, with 10 bases between them. Germline V gives CDR1 SQVTM, CDR2 ANQGSEA. The CDR3 protein is CSVEMDFPYEQYF. As DNA, the CDR3 is TGCAGCGTTGAAATGGACTTTCCCTACGAGCAGTACTTC.

The chain combines TRBV30 with TRBJ2-7, with TRBD1 identical over 7 bases. Trimming took 4 bases from V and 3 from J; bases not matched to a gene: 3. The CDR3 sequence is 12 residues long. Looked up from germline, CDR1 is GTSNPN and CDR2 is SVGIG (reference sequence). The CDR3 protein is CAWTPGGYEQYF. CDR3 sequence (DNA): TGTGCCTGGACACCAGGGGGCTACGAGCAGTACTTC.

The J gene is TRBJ2-5, the V gene TRBV27, with D possibly being TRBD1 (5 bases). CDR3 length equals 13 residues. Germline CDR1 MNHEY, CDR2 SMNVEV (reference sequence). Between the trimmed V and J ends, which lost 5 bases and 11 bases, there was a span of 18 bases. CDR3 nucleotide sequence: TGTGCCAGCAGTCACGACAGCCAGTATCGACAGTACTTC. Translated: CASSHDSQYRQYF.

This chain uses TRBV6-1 with TRBJ2-7, with 9 bases that match TRBD2. The V and J ends lost 7 bases and 6 bases, in that order; junction bases with no gene match: 7. CDR1 and CDR2 (germline): MNHNS, SASEGT. The CDR3 contains 13 residues. The CDR3 nucleotides read TGTGCCAGCAAGGCGGGAGGGCCTGCCGAGCAGTACTTC. Protein product: CASKAGGPAEQYF.

V gene TRBV14 combines with J gene TRBJ2-7; TRBD2 matches 7 bases. Germline V CDR1 and CDR2: SGHDN, FVKESK. V shed 6 bases, J shed 6 bases, and the junction held 8 bases outside the gene matches. This CDR3 is 13 amino acids long. The CDR3 protein is CASSRTRELEQYF. The CDR3 DNA sequence: TGTGCCAGCAGTCGGACTAGAGAACTCGAGCAGTACTTC.

This chain uses TRBV4-3 with TRBJ2-1, with 8 bases matching TRBD2. CDR3 size: 13 residues. Trimming removed 0 bases from V and 12 bases from J; junction bases left unmatched: 4. CDR1 and CDR2 (germline): LGHNA, YSLEER. CDR3 region: CASSQDPLAGQFF. The CDR3 DNA reads TGCGCCAGCAGCCAAGATCCCCTAGCGGGGCAGTTCTTC.

The chain recombines TRBV7-3 with TRBJ1-1; D unresolved. V lost 2 bases and J 0 bases, leaving 7 bases between the germline ends. Germline V gives CDR1 SGHTA, CDR2 FQGTGA. This CDR3 comprises 14 residues. CDR3 sequence (DNA): TGTGCCAGCAGCTTAGCAGGCATGAACACTGAAGCTTTCTTT. The encoded protein is CASSLAGMNTEAFF.

The chain has TRBV5-1 and TRBJ2-1; D ambiguous. The V gene lost 4 bases and the J gene lost 0 bases, with 17 bases spanning the gap. This CDR3 spans 17 amino acids. The germline CDR1 and CDR2 sequences are SGHRS and YFSETQ. In nucleotides, the CDR3 is TGCGCCAGCAGCCCCCTTGGGCCCCGAAGCTCCTACAATGAGCAGTTCTTC. Protein: CASSPLGPRSSYNEQFF.